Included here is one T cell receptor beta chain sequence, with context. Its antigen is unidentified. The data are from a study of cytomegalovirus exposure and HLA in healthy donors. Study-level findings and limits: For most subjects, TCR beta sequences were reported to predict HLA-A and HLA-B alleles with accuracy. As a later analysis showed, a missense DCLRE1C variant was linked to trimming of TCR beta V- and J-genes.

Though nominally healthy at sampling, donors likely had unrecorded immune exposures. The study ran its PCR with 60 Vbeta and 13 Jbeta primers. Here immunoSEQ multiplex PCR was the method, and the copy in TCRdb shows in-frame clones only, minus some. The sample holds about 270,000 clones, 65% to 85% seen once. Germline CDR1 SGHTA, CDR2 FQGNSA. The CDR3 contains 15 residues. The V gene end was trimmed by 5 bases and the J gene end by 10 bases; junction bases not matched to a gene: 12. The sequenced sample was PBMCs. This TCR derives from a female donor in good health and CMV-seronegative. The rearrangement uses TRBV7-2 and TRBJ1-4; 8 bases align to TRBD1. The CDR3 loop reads CASSTFRDRLGKLFF. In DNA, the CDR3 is TGTGCCAGCAGCACCTTCCGGGACAGGCTTGGAAAACTGTTTTTT.